The present entry profiles one TCR beta chain with its context. The target antigen is unknown. The sample originates from a study of shared clonotypes between healthy human individuals. Donors were healthy HIV-negative adults without recently reported acute infections or vaccinations. V shed 3 bases, J shed 1 base, and the junction held 15 bases outside the gene matches. Germline CDR1 and CDR2: SEHNR and FQNEAQ (reference sequence). This CDR3 has 19 residues. Regarding the study as a whole: Non-shared clonotypes were found to have lower generation probabilities than the clonotypes that were shared by all four of the sorted-subset donors. It was observed that 5% to 6% of naive CD4 clonotypes were shared across several donors. An expected dependence of interdonor clonotype sharing on sequencing depth was noted.

Profiled with immunoSEQ multiplex PCR; TCRdb holds only in-frame clones, not every one. The sample includes 2 million to 2.5 million clones, about 92% of them seen just once. The receptor was derived from a man younger than 35 in good health. Some clones in this sample may be carry-over from other donors' samples. The chain uses TRBV7-9 and TRBJ1-1; TRBD1 matches at 9 bases. Sequenced material: naive CD4+ T cells from PBMCs. The subset here: CD45RA+ positively selected. CDR3 bases: TGTGCCAGCAGCTTTAGCGGGATCAGGACAGGGGCCCCGAACACTGAAGCTTTCTTT. Its protein is CASSFSGIRTGAPNTEAFF. Looking up the rest from reference TRBV7-9 and TRBJ1-1 gives the full variable domain: DTGVSQNPRHKITKRGQNVTFRCDPISEHNRLYWYRQTLGQGPEFLTYFQNEAQLEKSRLLSDRFSAERPKGSFSTLEIQRTEQGDSAMYLCASSFSGIRTGAPNTEAFFGQGTRLTVV.